This T cell receptor beta chain was sequenced for a study of blood T cell repertoires in COVID-19. Study summary: COVID-19 samples collected from the United States, Italy and Spain covered acute and convalescent phases.

This clone came up many times. In the source study's methods: The authors estimated nucleated cell counts from reference gene primer amplification. The method was immunoSEQ multiplex PCR; TCRdb's version includes in-frame clones alone and lacks a portion of them. Clone size and the V and J calls come from that table; the DNA yielded D and trimming. The table shows about 19,000 clones, with 70% to 90% occurring only once. CDR1 SNHLY and CDR2 FYNNEI come from the germline V gene. The CDR3 extends over 10 amino acids. V was shortened by 4 bases and J by 6 bases, with 3 bases between the two germline ends.

Sequencing was performed on peripheral blood. The clonotype originates from an elderly man with acute or convalescent COVID-19. V usage is TRBV2 and J usage is TRBJ1-2; no firm D call. CDR3 nucleotide sequence: TGTGCCAGCAGTGCCAATGGCTACACCTTC. Its translation: CASSANGYTF. Together with reference TRBV2 and TRBJ1-2, the CDR3 gives the full variable domain: EPEVTQTPSHQVTQMGQEVILRCVPISNHLYFYWYRQILGQKVEFLVSFYNNEISEKSEIFDDQFSVERPDGSNFTLKIRSTKLEDSAMYFCASSANGYTFGSGTRLTVV.